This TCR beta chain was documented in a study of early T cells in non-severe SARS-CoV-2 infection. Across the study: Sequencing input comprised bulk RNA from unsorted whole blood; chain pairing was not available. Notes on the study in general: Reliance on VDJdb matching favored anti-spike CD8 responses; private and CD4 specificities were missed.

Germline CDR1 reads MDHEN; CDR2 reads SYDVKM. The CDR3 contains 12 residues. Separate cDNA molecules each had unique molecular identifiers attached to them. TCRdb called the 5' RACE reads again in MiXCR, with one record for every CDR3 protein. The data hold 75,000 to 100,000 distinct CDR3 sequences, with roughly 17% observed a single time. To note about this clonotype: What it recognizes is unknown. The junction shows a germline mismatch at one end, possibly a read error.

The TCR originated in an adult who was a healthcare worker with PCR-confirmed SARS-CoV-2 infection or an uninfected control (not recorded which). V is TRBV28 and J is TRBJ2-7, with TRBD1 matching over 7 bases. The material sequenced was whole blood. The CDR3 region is CTSREGAVEQYF. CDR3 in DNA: TGTACCAGCAGAGAGGGGGCGGTTGAGCAGTACTTC.